This record covers a single T cell receptor (beta chain). The antigen it recognizes is unknown. It has no much larger one-base neighbor in the sample; base qualities were not kept. This sample was taken from a study of blood T cell repertoires in COVID-19 (TCRdb year 2020). General notes on the study: Collaborator samples came from the United States, Italy and Spain and covered acute and convalescent phases of COVID-19. The sample metadata nearly always contained a de-identified subject ID, COVID-19 status, age in years and sex. Subjects who had been exposed to COVID-19, were actively infected with it, or had recovered from it provided the deeply sampled blood TCRbeta repertoires that made up the dataset. The repertoires were made available in a free public database intended to serve as a resource for research on the immune response to SARS-CoV-2. Where available, HLA class I and class II types were taken from metadata supplied by the sample provider and were not determined by assay-based typing. Samples were obtained from the ongoing ImmuneRACE study (first 160 participants) and from 950 to 1,500 subjects provided by 6 global collaborators. The prospective study material was composed of cDNA or gDNA derived from T cells, B-cell-depleted T cells, or PBMCs.

Each collaborating institution followed its own protocols to collect whole blood in K2EDTA tubes. For TCRbeta analysis, collaborators shipped samples in one of three forms: frozen whole blood, isolated PBMCs, or DNA extracted from either of those sample types. The study at large found these results: The quantity of clinical and demographic metadata differed by source and by participant and was supplied without curation.

The immunoSEQ Assay, a bias-controlled multiplex PCR, was used to amplify TCRbeta CDR3 regions from genomic DNA. The original methods were these. Within the assay, amplification of reference gene primers was used to estimate how many nucleated cells each sample contained. To quantify the absolute abundance of each unique TCRbeta CDR3 rearrangement, sequence reads were collapsed and filtered. For each sample, productive Simpson clonality was calculated as the square root of Simpson's diversity index over productive rearrangements. TCRdb's version of the immuneACCESS table is confined to in-frame rearrangements and falls short of the full clone set. An unresolved V gene accounts for under half of the shortfall where checked; the remainder is of unknown origin. V and J calls and clone size follow that table, whereas D and trimming were derived from the DNA. In this sample the table shows some 87,000 clones, about 87% of which occur a single time. The ten largest make up about 18% of the sample.

The sequencing sample was made of peripheral blood. The clonotype was recovered from a human donor in a cohort sampled during active COVID-19.

The bases are TGCGCCAGCAGTGAGTCCTCCCCTACTAGCGGCTCCTACGAGCAGTACTTC. It codes for CASSESSPTSGSYEQYF. The V and J segments used are TRBV10-1 and TRBJ2-7; a stretch of 8 junction bases matches TRBD2. For this chain, trimming is 0 bases at the V end and 0 bases at the J end, and the number of junction bases without a gene match is 7. Based on the germline V gene (reference sequence), the CDR1 and CDR2 sequences are WNHNN and SYGVQD. The CDR3 covers 17 residues, taking in both the cysteine and the phenylalanine. Just CDR3 DNA is preserved here, 51 bases in frame from base 1.